Below, one T cell receptor (beta chain) is given with its context. Its target is unknown. CDR1 SGHNT and CDR2 YENEEA come from the germline V gene. Trimming cost V 5 bases and J 5 bases, with 6 bases left between them. The CDR3 contains 11 residues. Method: immunoSEQ multiplex PCR; TCRdb's copy keeps in-frame clones and lacks some. The sample has just over 2,000,000 clones; over 85% are singletons. The record originates from a study of shared clonotypes between healthy human individuals. Findings of the study overall: Sorted-subset sequencing was shown by rarefaction to be incomplete despite large depth.

The genes are TRBV11-3 and TRBJ2-5; D uncertain. Source material: naive CD4+ T cells sorted from blood. The subset is: CD45RA+ positively selected. This sequence originates from a man between 18 and 35 years old in good health. CDR3 bases: TGTGCCAGCAGCCGCGCTGAGACCCAGTACTTC. This gives the protein CASSRAETQYF. Variable domain in full (rest from reference TRBV11-3 and TRBJ2-5): EAGVVQSPRYKIIEKKQPVAFWCNPISGHNTLYWYLQNLGQGPELLIRYENEEAVDDSQLPKDRFSAERLKGVDSTLKIQPAELGDSAVYLCASSRAETQYFGPGTRLLVL.